A single sample gave rise to the 27 T cell receptor beta chains below, sequenced in a study of T cells in Graves' hyperthyroidism and ophthalmopathy. RNA transcripts served as the template for amplifying TCR beta CDR3 regions. The primer set for the first-round RT-PCR of the TCR CDR3 was HTBI. TCRdb fed the multiplex PCR reads into MiXCR, producing one record per CDR3 protein. The sample shows some 250,000 distinct CDR3 sequences, around 15% of them seen only once. The sequenced material came from blood. The receptors were gathered from a woman aged 50 to 60 with Graves' hyperthyroidism that later progressed to Graves' ophthalmopathy.

Worth noting for this clonotype: This may be a read error: a much more frequent sequence differs by one nucleotide. The CDR3 region is CAWSVPGQFGAFF. The CDR3 coding sequence is TGTGCCTGGAGTGTACCGGGACAGTTTGGAGCTTTCTTT. This chain joins TRBV30 and TRBJ1-1, with 7 nucleotides matching TRBD1. Germline-derived CDR1 and CDR2 are GTSNPN and SVGIG (reference sequence). The CDR3 length is 13 residues. Germline trimming cut 0 bases from V and 10 bases from J; bases unmatched to any gene: 8.

This chain joins TRBV20-1 and TRBJ1-5, with 7 positions matching TRBD1. Germline V gene lookup returns CDR1 DFQATT and CDR2 SNEGSKA (reference sequence). Trimming took 3 bases from V and 4 from J; bases not matched to a gene: 9. The CDR3 runs to 15 residues. The CDR3 DNA reads as TGCAGTGCTAGGGGCCCGACGGACAGGAATCAGCCCCAGCATTTT. Translating it yields CSARGPTDRNQPQHF.

A few counts support this clonotype. Relative to the germline gene, one junction end is altered; a read error may explain this. The chain recombines TRBV28 with TRBJ1-1; D is ambiguous. Germline V gene sequence: CDR1 MDHEN, CDR2 SYDVKM. CDR3 length: 13 residues. In nucleotides, the CDR3 is TGTGTCAGCAGTTTAGTAGCGAACACTGAAGCTTTCTTT. Amino acids: CVSSLVANTEAFF.

The V gene is TRBV7-2, the J gene TRBJ2-1; 11 nucleotides match TRBD2. CDR1 is SGHTA, CDR2 FQGNSA, per germline. This CDR3 spans 17 amino acids. Trimming removed 7 bases from V and 4 bases from J; junction bases left unmatched: 12. CDR3 coding DNA: TGTGCCAGCACCTACCGACCTGGGACTAGCGGTTACAATGAGCAGTTCTTC. Its protein product is CASTYRPGTSGYNEQFF.

The chain couples TRBV28 to TRBJ2-7; tentatively, D is TRBD1 or TRBD2 (5 bases each). V was pared by 6 bases and J by 6 bases, with 24 bases between. The germline V gene has CDR1 MDHEN and CDR2 SYDVKM. The CDR3 loop spans 16 amino acids. This CDR3 is CASSPLRAGWPSEQYF. The CDR3 DNA reads TGTGCCAGCAGCCCCCTGAGGGCAGGGTGGCCCAGCGAGCAGTACTTC.

This clonotype was seen a handful of times. This chain uses TRBV5-1 with TRBJ1-4, with D possibly matching TRBD1 (5 bases). The CDR3 length is 14 residues. Trimming removed 0 bases from V and 6 bases from J, with 9 bases in between. Germline assignment: CDR1 SGHRS and CDR2 YFSETQ. CDR3 loop: CASSLAGTDEKLFF. Here the CDR3 DNA reads TGCGCCAGCAGCTTGGCAGGGACTGATGAAAAACTGTTTTTT.

This clonotype came up a few times. The rearrangement links TRBV25-1 to TRBJ2-2; D remains ambiguous. The V end lost 4 bases, the J end lost 6 bases, and 12 bases lay between the germline ends. The germline V gene has CDR1 MGHDK and CDR2 SYGVNS. The CDR3 is 14 amino acids. The CDR3 coding sequence is TGTGCCAGCAGTGGATGGAGAGGCCCCGGGGAGCTGTTTTTT. Its translation is CASSGWRGPGELFF.

This chain links TRBV4-2 with TRBJ2-5; 8 nucleotides match TRBD1. Losses at the gene ends were 0 bases for V and 1 base for J; bases not matched to a gene: 7. Germline V CDR1 and CDR2: LGHNA, YNFKEQ. CDR3 length equals 17 residues. CDR3 loop: CASSQEIQGAIQETQYF. In DNA form, the CDR3 reads TGTGCCAGCAGCCAAGAAATCCAGGGGGCGATCCAAGAGACCCAGTACTTC.

The rearrangement links TRBV15 to TRBJ1-1; 10 bases match TRBD1. The CDR3 runs to 15 residues. J gave up 4 bases and V 5 bases, and 7 bases lay outside the gene matches. Germline V gene data show CDR1 as LNHNV and CDR2 as YYDKDF (reference sequence). Here the CDR3 reads CATSYPGTGVTEAFF. The CDR3 DNA reads as TGTGCCACCAGCTATCCCGGGACAGGGGTCACTGAAGCTTTCTTT. Full variable domain (remainder filled in from reference TRBV15 and TRBJ1-1): DAMVIQNPRYQVTQFGKPVTLSCSQTLNHNVMYWYQQKSSQAPKLLFHYYDKDFNNEADTPDNFQSRRPNTSFCFLDIRSPGLGDTAMYLCATSYPGTGVTEAFFGQGTRLTVV.

This clonotype was seen repeatedly, ten times or more. The V call is TRBV28, the J call TRBJ1-1; D is possibly TRBD1 (5 bases). The CDR3 totals 15 residues. Germline lookup yields CDR1 MDHEN and CDR2 SYDVKM. V lost 11 bases and J lost 0, with 19 bases in between. The CDR3 sequence is CAASPDTPMNTEAFF. CDR3 DNA: TGTGCCGCCTCCCCGGACACTCCCATGAACACTGAAGCTTTCTTT.

This clonotype was counted a few times. The genes are TRBV11-2 and TRBJ2-6; 7 nucleotides align to TRBD1. Germline V lookup: CDR1 SGHAT, CDR2 FQNNGV. The trim removed 5 bases at V and 2 bases at J, leaving 9 bases unmatched. The CDR3 is 17 residues long. CDR3 amino acids: CASSKYYRGPGANVLTF. DNA for the CDR3: TGTGCCAGCAGCAAATACTACAGGGGTCCTGGGGCCAACGTCCTGACTTTC.

This clonotype was observed many times. CDR3 protein: CSAIGLAGYEQFF. The CDR3 DNA follows: TGCAGTGCCATAGGACTAGCGGGATATGAGCAGTTCTTC. The V and J genes are TRBV20-1 and TRBJ2-1, with 12 positions matching TRBD2. V trimming: 6 bases; J trimming: 8 bases; junction bases outside the gene matches: 5. The CDR3 spans 13 residues. Germline V gene data show CDR1 as DFQATT and CDR2 as SNEGSKA (reference sequence).

This clonotype was seen many times. This chain connects TRBV27 to TRBJ1-2, with 7 bases lining up with TRBD1. The germline gives CDR1 MNHEY, CDR2 SMNVEV (reference sequence). After removal of 2 bases from V and 6 bases from J, the junction contained 6 bases not matched to a gene. The CDR3 totals 14 residues. The CDR3 DNA sequence: TGTGCCAGCAGTTTACCCCGGGACAGCGATGGCTACACCTTC. This codes for CASSLPRDSDGYTF.

This clonotype was counted at least ten times. This sequence joins TRBV3-1 and TRBJ1-1; D is perhaps TRBD1 (6 bases). The V and J ends lost 4 bases and 11 bases respectively, with 20 bases between them. Germline loops: CDR1 LGHDT, CDR2 YNNKEL (reference sequence). The CDR3 has 14 residues. CDR3 loop: CASSPNPLYREAFF. The CDR3 DNA sequence: TGTGCCAGCAGCCCTAACCCTCTCTACAGGGAGGCTTTCTTT.

In its sample, this clonotype was seen many times. V and J are TRBV7-9 and TRBJ2-3; 13 nucleotides line up with TRBD2. The CDR3 length is 16 residues. The V gene end was trimmed by 4 bases and the J gene end by 3 bases; junction bases not matched to a gene: 4. The germline CDR1 and CDR2 sequences are SEHNR and FQNEAQ (reference sequence). The CDR3 DNA reads as TGTGCCAGCAGCTGGCCGGGACTAGCGGGAACAGATACGCAGTATTTT. This codes for CASSWPGLAGTDTQYF.

This chain uses TRBV10-3 with TRBJ2-7; D gene uncertain. The germline V gene has CDR1 ENHRY and CDR2 SYGVKD. V dropped 0 bases and J dropped 2 bases, with 8 bases sitting between them. The CDR3 runs 14 residues. CDR3 protein: CAISESPHPYEQYF. The CDR3 coding sequence is TGTGCCATCAGTGAGTCCCCACATCCCTACGAGCAGTACTTC.

This clonotype was recorded at least ten times. V gene TRBV12-3 or TRBV12-4 combines with J gene TRBJ2-1, with no clear D. With 3 bases removed from V and 4 bases from J, the gap between germline ends came to 13 bases. The CDR3 totals 15 residues. This CDR3 is CASSLWQSTYNEQFF. The CDR3 region has the DNA TGTGCCAGCAGTTTGTGGCAGTCCACTTACAATGAGCAGTTCTTC.

This clonotype was detected ten times or more. V gene TRBV5-1 combines with J gene TRBJ2-5; 8 bases are shared with TRBD1. This CDR3 contains 15 residues. Germline lookup yields CDR1 SGHRS and CDR2 YFSETQ. After removal of 2 bases from V and 4 bases from J, the junction contained 7 bases not matched to a gene. The CDR3 reads CASSLWQGAGETQYF. Written as DNA, the CDR3 is TGCGCCAGCAGCTTATGGCAGGGGGCCGGAGAGACCCAGTACTTC.

The table lists this clonotype with many counts. The V call is TRBV6-1, the J call TRBJ2-2; D assignment may be TRBD1 or TRBD2 (5 bases each). Germline V gives CDR1 MNHNS, CDR2 SASEGT. The CDR3 is made up of 16 amino acids. Trimming cost V 4 bases and J 6 bases, with 18 bases left between them. The CDR3 sequence is CASSGAAGTLSGELFF. The CDR3 DNA follows: TGTGCCAGCAGTGGGGCTGCCGGGACCTTATCCGGGGAGCTGTTTTTT.

This clonotype was observed a handful of times. The rearrangement joins TRBV7-9 to TRBJ1-1; no clear D gene. The CDR3 has 14 amino acids. V was clipped by 2 bases and J by 1 base, with 8 bases between them. Per germline, CDR1 SEHNR and CDR2 FQNEAQ (reference sequence). The CDR3 loop reads CASSLLGKNTEAFF. Here the CDR3 DNA reads TGTGCCAGCAGCTTATTGGGCAAGAACACTGAAGCTTTCTTT. Using reference TRBV7-9 and TRBJ1-1 for the parts outside the CDR3, the full variable domain is DTGVSQNPRHKITKRGQNVTFRCDPISEHNRLYWYRQTLGQGPEFLTYFQNEAQLEKSRLLSDRFSAERPKGSFSTLEIQRTEQGDSAMYLCASSLLGKNTEAFFGQGTRLTVV.

This clonotype was seen repeatedly, ten times or more. The chain joins TRBV3-1 to TRBJ2-1; TRBD1 is a possible D gene (6 bases). Germline CDR1 is LGHDT and CDR2 is YNNKEL (reference sequence). Trimming removed 2 bases from V and 2 bases from J, with 10 bases in between. This CDR3 contains 15 residues. CDR3 amino acids: CASSQNAGAYNEQFF. The CDR3 coding sequence is TGTGCCAGCAGCCAAAATGCAGGGGCCTACAATGAGCAGTTCTTC.

The rearrangement joins TRBV11-2 to TRBJ1-1; possible D gene TRBD1, 6 bases. The CDR3 consists of 15 residues. The germline gives CDR1 SGHAT, CDR2 FQNNGV. Trimming stripped 0 bases from V and 3 bases from J, with 11 bases between. CDR3: CASSLEGGAYTEAFF. CDR3 nucleotide sequence: TGTGCCAGCAGCTTAGAGGGGGGCGCGTACACTGAAGCTTTCTTT.

The rearrangement links TRBV12-3 or TRBV12-4 to TRBJ2-7; TRBD1 agrees at 9 bases. Trimming removed 6 bases from V and 5 bases from J; junction bases left unmatched: 8. This CDR3 comprises 14 residues. CDR3 bases: TGTGCCAGCAGGCCCGGGACAGGGTCAAACGAGCAGTACTTC. It translates to CASRPGTGSNEQYF.

This clonotype has only a few counts. V usage is TRBV20-1 and J usage is TRBJ2-3; D remains unclear. V lost 0 bases and J lost 6, with 10 bases in between. The germline V gene has CDR1 DFQATT and CDR2 SNEGSKA (reference sequence). This CDR3 comprises 13 residues. The CDR3 spells CSARDPGQDTQYF. The CDR3 coding sequence is TGCAGTGCTAGAGATCCCGGTCAGGATACGCAGTATTTT.

This clonotype has a count of ten or more. CDR3 bases: TGTGCCAGCAGTCTCCAGGGGGGACAGGGGGTTTTCGGGCAGTTCTTC. As protein: CASSLQGGQGVFGQFF. The rearrangement links TRBV27 to TRBJ2-1; 11 nucleotides match TRBD1. Germline V gene lookup returns CDR1 MNHEY and CDR2 SMNVEV (reference sequence). The CDR3 sequence is 16 residues long. Trimming took 5 bases from V and 12 from J; bases not matched to a gene: 15.

Many counts were recorded for this clonotype. The V and J genes are TRBV20-1 and TRBJ2-7, with D possibly matching TRBD1 (6 bases). Between the trimmed V and J ends, which lost 4 bases and 2 bases, there was a span of 9 bases. The CDR3 is 12 residues long. CDR1 and CDR2 (germline): DFQATT, SNEGSKA (reference sequence). The CDR3 reads CSAKQGPYEQYF. CDR3 bases: TGCAGTGCTAAGCAGGGGCCCTACGAGCAGTACTTC.

This clonotype was picked up many times. The chain employs TRBV11-2 and TRBJ2-6, with D perhaps TRBD1 or TRBD2 (6 bases each). Germline values: CDR1 SGHAT, CDR2 FQNNGV. V was trimmed by 1 base and J by 2 bases, leaving 9 bases between them. This CDR3 spans 16 amino acids. The CDR3 DNA sequence: TGTGCCAGCAGCTTAGCTGGGGGGCCTGGGGCCAACGTCCTGACTTTC. Translated: CASSLAGGPGANVLTF. The full variable domain, completed using reference TRBV11-2 and TRBJ2-6, is EAGVAQSPRYKIIEKRQSVAFWCNPISGHATLYWYQQILGQGPKLLIQFQNNGVVDDSQLPKDRFSAERLKGVDSTLKIQPAKLEDSAVYLCASSLAGGPGANVLTFGAGSRLTVL.